Following are 30 T cell receptor beta chains from one sample sequenced in a study of human T cells and chemical hapten exposure. TCRdb re-derived calls from the RACE reads in MiXCR, one entry per CDR3 protein. The sample yields some 45,000 distinct CDR3 sequences, 8% to 9.5% seen once. Time point indicated: patch test 2, 6 weeks after DPC sensitization. The treatment is: therapeutic diphenylcyclopropenone sensitization with weekly scalp DPC. The specimen was whole blood, collected in connection with sensitization to the hapten diphenylcyclopropenone (DPC). Receptors were obtained from a woman aged 40 to 49 with alopecia areata. Some clones in this sample may be carry-over from other donors' samples.

This clonotype was observed at least ten times. J is TRBJ1-1 and V is TRBV20-1; D not resolved. The CDR3 extends over 16 amino acids. CDR1 is DFQATT, CDR2 SNEGSKA, per germline (reference sequence). V dropped 0 bases and J dropped 3 bases, with 17 bases sitting between them. DNA of the CDR3: TGCAGTGCTAGAGAGCCGCTCTCGGGGTCGGACACTGAAGCTTTCTTT. Protein sequence: CSAREPLSGSDTEAFF.

This clonotype has ten or more counts. The V gene is TRBV7-2, the J gene TRBJ2-7, with 7 bases that match TRBD2. This CDR3 contains 17 residues. CDR1 and CDR2 from the germline V gene are SGHTA and FQGNSA. J gave up 4 bases and V 5 bases, and 17 bases lay outside the gene matches. CDR3 in DNA: TGTGCCAGCAGCGGGACCCCGGGACTCTGGGGGGGGTACGAGCAGTACTTC. It yields the protein CASSGTPGLWGGYEQYF.

This clonotype was seen more than once but under ten times. The V call is TRBV5-1, the J call TRBJ2-3, with D unresolved. The length of the CDR3 is 15 residues. Germline V lookup: CDR1 SGHRS, CDR2 YFSETQ. V was pared by 4 bases and J by 0 bases, with 12 bases between. The CDR3 region has the DNA TGCGCCAGCAGCCGAACCTTGGGGAGCACAGATACGCAGTATTTT. The encoded protein is CASSRTLGSTDTQYF.

This clonotype has a handful of counts. The chain has TRBV5-8 and TRBJ2-5, with D uncertain. This CDR3 contains 11 residues. V lost 6 bases and J lost 5, with 8 bases in between. Germline assignment: CDR1 SGHTS and CDR2 YDEGEE. CDR3 residues: CASTRLETQYF. CDR3 in DNA: TGTGCCAGCACCCGCTTGGAGACCCAGTACTTC.

There are a few counts of this clonotype. This chain links TRBV5-1 with TRBJ1-1; TRBD1 matches 11 bases. CDR3 length: 17 residues. Unmatched junction bases numbered 9, after V lost 3 bases and J lost 2 bases. Germline-derived CDR1 and CDR2 are SGHRS and YFSETQ. The CDR3 protein is CASSSGPGTGGNTEAFF. The CDR3 DNA reads TGCGCCAGCAGCTCCGGTCCCGGGACAGGGGGAAACACTGAAGCTTTCTTT.

This clonotype was seen many times. This chain links TRBV4-1 with TRBJ2-6, with D perhaps TRBD2 (5 bases). This CDR3 comprises 15 residues. The germline gives CDR1 MGHRA, CDR2 YSYEKL. The germline V and J ends were trimmed by 6 bases and 2 bases, with 11 bases remaining between them. As DNA, the CDR3 is TGCGCCAGCAGACGTTCGGGGACTGGGGCCAACGTCCTGACTTTC. Amino acid sequence: CASRRSGTGANVLTF.

This clonotype was observed at least ten times. The chain uses TRBV18 and TRBJ2-6; 9 bases agree with TRBD1. With V trimmed by 3 bases and J by 0 bases, 6 bases remained unmatched. Per the germline V gene, CDR1 is KGHSH and CDR2 is LQKENI. The CDR3 sequence is 18 residues long. The chain's CDR3 is CASSPGTGFVSGANVLTF. The CDR3 bases are TGTGCCAGCTCACCCGGGACAGGGTTCGTCTCTGGGGCCAACGTCCTGACTTTC.

This clonotype has a count of ten or more. The chain couples TRBV6-6 to TRBJ2-2, with unresolved D. The length of the CDR3 is 14 residues. The V end lost 0 bases, the J end lost 1 base, and 3 bases lay between the germline ends. Germline V CDR1 and CDR2: MNHNY, SVGAGI (reference sequence). CDR3 DNA sequence: TGTGCCAGCAGTTACTCTGAGAACACCGGGGAGCTGTTTTTT. Translation gives CASSYSENTGELFF.

This chain uses TRBV7-2 with TRBJ1-4; D is undetermined. The germline CDR1 and CDR2 sequences are SGHTA and FQGNSA. The CDR3 extends over 15 amino acids. Trimming took 2 bases from V and 0 from J, leaving 7 bases between them. The DNA for the CDR3 is TGTGCCAGCAGCTTATTACCTGCAACTAATGAAAAACTGTTTTTT. Amino acid sequence: CASSLLPATNEKLFF.

This clonotype was observed at least ten times. This chain connects TRBV12-3 or TRBV12-4 to TRBJ1-1; 7 nucleotides agree with TRBD1. This CDR3 is 14 amino acids long. Unmatched junction bases numbered 8, after V lost 6 bases and J lost 4 bases. DNA of the CDR3: TGTGCCAGCAGAGACGGACAGGTGGCCACTGAAGCTTTCTTT. Its protein is CASRDGQVATEAFF.

This clonotype was detected many times. The chain links TRBV28 to TRBJ1-2; unclear D gene. The CDR3 is 14 residues long. Germline CDR1 reads MDHEN; CDR2 reads SYDVKM. The germline V and J ends were trimmed by 5 bases and 4 bases, with 14 bases remaining between them. The CDR3, as DNA: TGTGCCAGCAGTCCAAGTAGTCGGAGCTATGGCTACACCTTC. It codes for CASSPSSRSYGYTF.

This clonotype was counted a few times. J is TRBJ2-3 and V is TRBV13; 7 bases map to TRBD1. Germline V gene lookup returns CDR1 PRHDT and CDR2 FYEKMQ (reference sequence). The CDR3 contains 15 residues. V trimming: 0 bases; J trimming: 1 base; junction bases outside the gene matches: 1. CDR3 in DNA: TGTGCCAGCAGCTTAGGAGACAGGGGCACAGATACGCAGTATTTT. Amino acids: CASSLGDRGTDTQYF. The full variable domain, in which reference TRBV13 and TRBJ2-3 provide the parts outside the CDR3, is AAGVIQSPRHLIKEKRETATLKCYPIPRHDTVYWYQQGPGQDPQFLISFYEKMQSDKGSIPDRFSAQQFSDYHSELNMSSLELGDSALYFCASSLGDRGTDTQYFGPGTRLTVL.

This clonotype was detected a few times. The chain joins TRBV28 to TRBJ2-4, with a possible D match to TRBD2 (5 bases). Germline values: CDR1 MDHEN, CDR2 SYDVKM. The CDR3 spans 11 residues. The V and J ends lost 6 bases and 10 bases respectively, with 10 bases between them. The CDR3 DNA is TGTGCCAGCAGCCCCGGGGAGATTCAGTACTTC. Translated, it gives CASSPGEIQYF.

This clonotype showed up many times. The chain joins TRBV5-8 to TRBJ1-5; the D is unclear. Trimming pared 0 bases from V and 3 bases from J, leaving 10 bases between. The CDR3 has 15 residues. Germline V CDR1 and CDR2: SGHTS, YDEGEE. CDR3 in amino acids: CASSLGVGFNQPQHF. In DNA, the CDR3 is TGTGCCAGCAGCTTGGGGGTCGGGTTCAATCAGCCCCAGCATTTT.

About this clonotype itself: An end of the junction does not agree with germline; a read error may underlie this. V is TRBV7-2 and J is TRBJ2-5; D call uncertain. The germline V gene encodes CDR1 SGHTA and CDR2 FQGNSA. The CDR3 runs 13 residues. This chain's CDR3 is CASSPKRHETQYF. For the CDR3, the DNA is TGTGCCAGCAGCCCTAAAAGACACGAGACCCAATACTTC. The entire variable domain, with the rest obtained from reference TRBV7-2 and TRBJ2-5, is as follows: GAGVSQSPSNKVTEKGKDVELRCDPISGHTALYWYRQSLGQGLEFLIYFQGNSAPDKSGLPSDRFSAERTGGSVSTLTIQRTQQEDSAVYLCASSPKRHETQYFGPGTRLLVL.

This clonotype was counted at least ten times. The chain recombines TRBV7-6 with TRBJ1-1, with D hard to call. The CDR3 runs to 16 residues. V was shortened by 6 bases and J by 1 base, with 18 bases between the two germline ends. Germline V gene sequence: CDR1 SGHVS, CDR2 FNYEAQ. DNA for the CDR3: TGTGCCAGCAGTTCCAGTTTGGGAGCGAGGAACACTGAAGCTTTCTTT. Its translation is CASSSSLGARNTEAFF.

The sample holds one count of this clonotype. The V gene is TRBV18, the J gene TRBJ1-5; tentative D call: TRBD1 (5 bases). Looked up from germline, CDR1 is KGHSH and CDR2 is LQKENI. The CDR3 contains 16 residues. V dropped 6 bases and J dropped 2 bases, with 17 bases sitting between them. The CDR3 coding sequence is TGTGCCAGCTCGTACCGTAGGGGACGGGGCAATCAGCCCCAGCATTTT. Its protein product is CASSYRRGRGNQPQHF.

This clonotype occurred many times. This chain uses TRBV6-4 with TRBJ1-5; D is unresolved. The CDR3 covers 13 residues. The germline V and J ends were trimmed by 3 bases and 1 base, with 4 bases remaining between them. Germline V gene data show CDR1 as MRHNA and CDR2 as SNTAGT. The DNA of the CDR3 is TGTGCCAGCAGTGAGCACAGCAATCAGCCCCAGCATTTT. Residues: CASSEHSNQPQHF.

This clonotype was counted ten times or more. The rearrangement uses TRBV4-3 and TRBJ2-1; a possible D gene is TRBD2 (6 bases). Germline lookup yields CDR1 LGHNA and CDR2 YSLEER. Trimming removed 0 bases from V and 10 bases from J, with 19 bases in between. This CDR3 spans 16 amino acids. The CDR3 region has the DNA TGCGCCAGCAGCCAAGAGCCCCTCTCCGGGGCGGGGGAGCAGTTCTTC. Translated, it gives CASSQEPLSGAGEQFF.

Ten or more counts support this clonotype. The V call is TRBV7-8, the J call TRBJ2-3; 12 nucleotides align to TRBD1. The V gene end was trimmed by 8 bases and the J gene end by 5 bases; junction bases not matched to a gene: 11. CDR1 and CDR2 from the germline V gene are SGHVS and FQNEAQ. The CDR3 loop spans 16 amino acids. In DNA, the CDR3 is TGTGCCAGCCCCAATGGGGACAGGGGGCTATTAGATACGCAGTATTTT. Translating it yields CASPNGDRGLLDTQYF.

Many counts were recorded for this clonotype. The CDR3 loop reads CSAGLGGGASEQFF. CDR3 nucleotides: TGCAGTGCCGGCCTGGGCGGGGGGGCCAGTGAGCAGTTCTTC. The rearrangement uses TRBV20-1 and TRBJ2-1, with TRBD2 matching 9 bases. J was trimmed by 9 bases and V by 6 bases; bases with no gene match: 12. CDR1 DFQATT and CDR2 SNEGSKA come from the germline V gene (reference sequence). The CDR3 is made up of 14 amino acids.

This clonotype was detected many times. The chain carries TRBV6-5 and TRBJ1-4; maybe TRBD1 (6 bases). The CDR3 has 12 amino acids. CDR1 and CDR2 (germline): MNHEY, SVGAGI. Trimming removed 6 bases at V and 8 bases at J, with 10 bases between. The CDR3, as DNA: TGTGCCAGCAGCAGGGGTGGGGAAAAACTGTTTTTT. This gives the protein CASSRGGEKLFF.

At least ten counts were recorded for this clonotype. V is TRBV6-6 and J is TRBJ2-7; TRBD1 aligns across 10 bases. With 7 bases clipped from V and 4 bases from J, the junction kept 7 bases outside the gene matches. The CDR3 is 14 amino acids. In germline, CDR1 is MNHNY, CDR2 SVGAGI (reference sequence). The CDR3: CASNRGTGAYEQYF. In DNA form, the CDR3 reads TGTGCCAGCAACCGAGGGACAGGGGCTTACGAGCAGTACTTC.

There are many counts of this clonotype. V is TRBV7-3 and J is TRBJ2-3; D tentatively reads TRBD1 or TRBD2 (5 bases each). The V gene's germline CDR1 is SGHTA and CDR2 FQGTGA. The CDR3 has 15 amino acids. V gave up 0 bases and J gave up 3 bases, with 10 bases separating them. For the CDR3, the DNA is TGTGCCAGCAGCTTAACGGGGGTATTGACAGATACGCAGTATTTT. Protein product: CASSLTGVLTDTQYF.

There are many counts of this clonotype. This chain links TRBV7-8 with TRBJ2-3, with 12 bases identical to TRBD2. Germline assignment: CDR1 SGHVS and CDR2 FQNEAQ. CDR3 length equals 17 residues. V gave up 5 bases and J gave up 1 base; unmatched junction bases: 7. CDR3 protein: CASSLNLAGGRTDTQYF. The CDR3 DNA reads TGTGCCAGCAGCCTCAATCTAGCGGGGGGGCGCACAGATACGCAGTATTTT.

This clonotype was observed many times. The chain links TRBV18 to TRBJ1-5; D not certain. This CDR3 is 14 amino acids long. Trimming took off 4 bases at V and 0 bases at J, with 7 bases between the two ends. Germline-derived CDR1 and CDR2 are KGHSH and LQKENI. The CDR3 coding sequence is TGTGCCAGCTCACGGGCGGATAGCAATCAGCCCCAGCATTTT. This gives the protein CASSRADSNQPQHF.

This clonotype was found many times. DNA of the CDR3: TGTGCCAGCAGCCCAACTAGCGGGGCGGTCGATGAGCAGTTCTTC. Protein sequence: CASSPTSGAVDEQFF. The V and J genes are TRBV7-2 and TRBJ2-1; TRBD2 matches at 10 bases. This CDR3 is built from 15 residues. The trim removed 5 bases at V and 8 bases at J, leaving 9 bases unmatched. The germline CDR1 and CDR2 sequences are SGHTA and FQGNSA.

V gene TRBV12-3 or TRBV12-4 combines with J gene TRBJ2-7; D gene ambiguous. V gave up 2 bases and J gave up 0 bases, with 5 bases separating them. CDR3 length: 13 amino acids. CDR3 nucleotides: TGTGCCAGCAGTTTACGCAGCTCCTACGAGCAGTACTTC. It translates to CASSLRSSYEQYF.

V is TRBV10-1 and J is TRBJ1-6; D might be TRBD1 (5 bases). This CDR3 region has 12 residues. V dropped 5 bases and J dropped 7 bases, with 6 bases sitting between them. Germline CDR1 and CDR2: WNHNN and SYGVQD (reference sequence). The CDR3 nucleotides read TGCGCCAGCAGTTACAGGAATTCACCCCTCCACTTT. This gives the protein CASSYRNSPLHF.

This clonotype has only a few counts. The CDR3 sequence: CASSLVQGLNTEAFF. As DNA, the CDR3 is TGTGCCAGCAGCTTAGTTCAGGGGTTGAACACTGAAGCTTTCTTT. V gene TRBV11-2 combines with J gene TRBJ1-1, with a possible D match to TRBD1 (6 bases). The germline V gene encodes CDR1 SGHAT and CDR2 FQNNGV. The CDR3 runs to 15 residues. The ends were cut back, 1 base at V and 0 bases at J, with 9 bases in the middle.